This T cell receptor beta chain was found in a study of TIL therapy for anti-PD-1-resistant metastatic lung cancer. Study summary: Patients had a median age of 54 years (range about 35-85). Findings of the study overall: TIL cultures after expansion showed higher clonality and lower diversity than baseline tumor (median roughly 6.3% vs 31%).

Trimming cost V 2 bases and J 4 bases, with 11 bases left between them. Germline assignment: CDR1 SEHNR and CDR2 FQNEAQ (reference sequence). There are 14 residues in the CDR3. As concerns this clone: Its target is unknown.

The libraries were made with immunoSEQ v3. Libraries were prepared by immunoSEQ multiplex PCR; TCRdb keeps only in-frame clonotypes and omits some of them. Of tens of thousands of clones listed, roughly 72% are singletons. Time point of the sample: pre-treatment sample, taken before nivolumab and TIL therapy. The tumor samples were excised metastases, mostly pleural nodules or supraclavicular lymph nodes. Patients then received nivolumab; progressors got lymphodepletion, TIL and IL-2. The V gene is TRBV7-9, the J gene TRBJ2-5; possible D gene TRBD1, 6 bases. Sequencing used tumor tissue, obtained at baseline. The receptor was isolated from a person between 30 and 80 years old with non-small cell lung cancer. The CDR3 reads CASSLLGAGETQYF. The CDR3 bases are TGTGCCAGCAGCTTATTGGGGGCCGGAGAGACCCAGTACTTC.